The sample holds many counts of the clone carrying this TCR beta chain. No antigen is known for it. V was shortened by 9 bases and J by 7 bases, with 19 bases between the two germline ends. Germline assignment: CDR1 LNHDA and CDR2 SQIVND (reference sequence). The CDR3 sequence is 14 residues long. These data come from a study of early T cells in non-severe SARS-CoV-2 infection. Unique molecular identifiers were affixed to single, distinct cDNA molecules. Via MiXCR, TCRdb re-called the 5' RACE reads, giving one row per CDR3 protein. The sample lists about 120,000 distinct CDR3 sequences; over 10% were seen once. General study results and limits: Matching with VDJdb favored anti-spike CD8 responses (missing private and CD4 specificities).

This TCR came from an adult who was a healthcare worker with PCR-confirmed SARS-CoV-2 infection or an uninfected control (not recorded which). V usage is TRBV19 and J usage is TRBJ1-5; D might be TRBD1 (6 bases). The sequencing here drew on whole blood, taken at baseline. The CDR3 nucleotides read TGTGCCAGCTCTGGACAGTCCTTTGACCAGCCCCAGCATTTT. This gives the protein CASSGQSFDQPQHF.